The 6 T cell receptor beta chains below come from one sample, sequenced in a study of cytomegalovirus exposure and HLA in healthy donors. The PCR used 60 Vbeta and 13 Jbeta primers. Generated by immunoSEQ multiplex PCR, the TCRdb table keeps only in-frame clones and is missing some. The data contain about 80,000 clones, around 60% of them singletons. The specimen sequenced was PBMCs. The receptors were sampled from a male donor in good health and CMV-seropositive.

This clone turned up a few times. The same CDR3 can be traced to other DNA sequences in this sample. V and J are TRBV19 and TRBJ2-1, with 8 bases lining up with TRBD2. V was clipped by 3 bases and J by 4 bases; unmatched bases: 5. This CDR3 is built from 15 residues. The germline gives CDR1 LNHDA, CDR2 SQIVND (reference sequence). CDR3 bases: TGTGCCAGTAGTATTTCACTAGCGGTTTACAATGAGCAGTTCTTC. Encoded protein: CASSISLAVYNEQFF. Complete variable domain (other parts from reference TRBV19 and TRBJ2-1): DGGITQSPKYLFRKEGQNVTLSCEQNLNHDAMYWYRQDPGQGLRLIYYSQIVNDFQKGDIAEGYSVSREKKESFPLTVTSAQKNPTAFYLCASSISLAVYNEQFFGPGTRLTVL.

The CDR3 reads CASKEPSNEQFF. DNA of the CDR3: TGTGCCAGCAAAGAACCCAGCAATGAGCAGTTCTTC. This chain connects TRBV6-6 to TRBJ2-1; D is ambiguous. CDR1 is MNHNY and CDR2 is SVGAGI in the germline V gene (reference sequence). Trimming left V 7 bases short and J 6 bases short, with 10 bases between. The CDR3 has 12 residues.

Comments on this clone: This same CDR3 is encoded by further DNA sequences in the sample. CDR3 residues: CASSPRQGPYEQYF. The CDR3, as DNA: TGTGCCAGCTCACCCCGACAGGGACCCTACGAGCAGTACTTC. The chain joins TRBV18 to TRBJ2-7; the match to TRBD1 covers 7 bases. The trim removed 3 bases at V and 2 bases at J, leaving 4 bases unmatched. The CDR3 runs to 14 residues. Germline assignment: CDR1 KGHSH and CDR2 LQKENI.

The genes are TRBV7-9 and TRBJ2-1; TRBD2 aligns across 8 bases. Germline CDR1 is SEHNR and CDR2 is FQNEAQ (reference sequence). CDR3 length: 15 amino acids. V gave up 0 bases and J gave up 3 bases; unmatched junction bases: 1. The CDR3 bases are TGTGCCAGCAGCTTAGCGGCGGGGGGCTACAATGAGCAGTTCTTC. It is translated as CASSLAAGGYNEQFF.

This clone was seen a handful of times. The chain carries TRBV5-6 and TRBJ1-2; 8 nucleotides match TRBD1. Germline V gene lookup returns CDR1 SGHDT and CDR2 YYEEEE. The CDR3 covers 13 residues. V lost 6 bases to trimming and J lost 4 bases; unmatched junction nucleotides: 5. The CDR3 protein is CASTRQGFYGYTF. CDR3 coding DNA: TGTGCCAGCACCAGACAGGGGTTCTATGGCTACACCTTC.

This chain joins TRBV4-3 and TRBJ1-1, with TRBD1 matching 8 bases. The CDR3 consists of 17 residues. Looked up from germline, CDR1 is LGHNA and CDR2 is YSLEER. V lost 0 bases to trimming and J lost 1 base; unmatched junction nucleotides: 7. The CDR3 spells CASSQDRDRITNTEAFF. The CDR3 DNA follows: TGCGCCAGCAGCCAAGACCGGGACAGGATAACGAACACTGAAGCTTTCTTT.